This TCR beta chain came from a study of cytomegalovirus exposure and HLA in healthy donors. Findings of the study overall: Cytomegalovirus association was assigned to about 150 TCR beta chains. Diagnosis of cytomegalovirus status made by the classifier reportedly showed high specificity and sensitivity.

Clones were sequenced by immunoSEQ multiplex PCR, and TCRdb holds only the in-frame ones, with some missing. The table shows 150,000 to 200,000 clones, with 80% to 85% occurring only once. As to this clone: No antigen is known for it.

V lost 3 bases and J 4 bases, leaving 12 bases between the germline ends. Germline V gives CDR1 MDHEN, CDR2 SYDVKM. The CDR3 is 14 residues long. The sample comprised PBMCs. The TCR was taken from a woman aged 30 to 39 in good health and CMV-seronegative. The V and J genes are TRBV28 and TRBJ1-1; possible D gene TRBD1, 5 bases. The CDR3 DNA is TGTGCCAGCAGTTTGTTTGCCGGGGGCACTGAAGCTTTCTTT. The encoded protein is CASSLFAGGTEAFF.